A single sample gave rise to the 21 T cell receptor beta chains below, sequenced in a study of T cells in Graves' hyperthyroidism and ophthalmopathy. RNA transcripts were the template for amplifying TCR beta CDR3 regions. RT-PCR in the first round (using the HTBI primer set) targeted the TCR CDR3. TCRdb reprocessed the multiplex PCR reads with MiXCR, giving one entry per CDR3 protein. Of approximately 640,000 distinct CDR3 sequences listed, 45% were seen once; the top ten hold roughly 6.5%. Sequencing was carried out using peripheral blood or thyroid tissue (not recorded which). These receptors were taken from an adult man with Graves' disease, either hyperthyroidism or ophthalmopathy (not recorded which).

This clonotype was detected only once. The chain recombines TRBV15 with TRBJ1-4; possibly TRBD1 for D (5 bases). There are 16 residues in the CDR3. The germline V and J ends were trimmed by 1 base and 6 bases, with 15 bases remaining between them. From germline, CDR1 is LNHNV and CDR2 YYDKDF (reference sequence). The CDR3 protein is CATSRVTGANYEKLFF. CDR3 DNA sequence: TGTGCCACCAGCAGAGTCACAGGAGCCAACTATGAAAAACTGTTTTTT. The full variable domain, its missing parts supplied by reference TRBV15 and TRBJ1-4, is DAMVIQNPRYQVTQFGKPVTLSCSQTLNHNVMYWYQQKSSQAPKLLFHYYDKDFNNEADTPDNFQSRRPNTSFCFLDIRSPGLGDTAMYLCATSRVTGANYEKLFFGSGTQLSVL.

As regards this clonotype: A read error may explain this, as a much larger clone is one base away. CDR3 amino acids: CATSEGTGEYEQYF. The CDR3 DNA follows: TGTGCCACCAGTGAGGGGACGGGGGAGTACGAGCAGTACTTC. The rearrangement uses TRBV24-1 and TRBJ2-7; TRBD2 is a possible D gene (6 bases). Germline V gene lookup returns CDR1 KGHDR and CDR2 SFDVKD. Trimming took 4 bases from V and 4 from J, leaving 13 bases between them. The CDR3 spans 14 residues.

The V and J genes are TRBV5-6 and TRBJ1-1, with D uncertain. Germline CDR1 is SGHDT and CDR2 is YYEEEE. The CDR3 loop spans 17 amino acids. The V gene lost 4 bases and the J gene lost 4 bases, with 23 bases spanning the gap. The CDR3 protein is CASSPSLRPGPATEAFF. The DNA of the CDR3 is TGTGCCAGCAGCCCCTCCCTACGGCCCGGCCCGGCCACTGAAGCTTTCTTT.

In its sample, this clonotype was seen a few times. The chain joins TRBV20-1 to TRBJ1-5; D not certain. Trimming shortened V by 4 bases and J by 2 bases, and 15 bases separated the two germline ends. The germline CDR1 and CDR2 sequences are DFQATT and SNEGSKA (reference sequence). The CDR3 spans 15 residues. The CDR3 is CSATHSEGGNQPQHF. The CDR3 coding sequence is TGCAGTGCTACGCACTCCGAGGGTGGCAATCAGCCCCAGCATTTT.

The chain recombines TRBV29-1 with TRBJ1-5; 7 bases match TRBD1. The germline gives CDR1 SQVTM, CDR2 ANQGSEA. Germline trimming cut 4 bases from V and 14 bases from J; bases unmatched to any gene: 11. CDR3 length: 12 residues. CDR3 DNA: TGCAGCGTTGTTCCAGGGGGGTCGTACGAGCATTTT. Amino acids: CSVVPGGSYEHF. The full variable domain, with the rest looked up from reference TRBV29-1 and TRBJ1-5, is SAVISQKPSRDICQRGTSLTIQCQVDSQVTMMFWYRQQPGQSLTLIATANQGSEATYESGFVIDKFPISRPNLTFSTLTVSNMSPEDSSIYLCSVVPGGSYEHFGDGTRLSIL.

Only a few counts were recorded for this clonotype. The chain employs TRBV19 and TRBJ2-5; D tentatively reads TRBD1 or TRBD2 (5 bases each). Germline CDR1 reads LNHDA; CDR2 reads SQIVND (reference sequence). Trimming shortened V by 3 bases and J by 4 bases, and 12 bases separated the two germline ends. This CDR3 comprises 14 residues. The CDR3 loop is CASSIRRDRETQYF. CDR3 nucleotides: TGTGCCAGTAGTATCAGAAGGGACCGAGAGACCCAGTACTTC.

This clonotype was seen repeatedly, ten times or more. The genes are TRBV7-6 and TRBJ2-7; TRBD1 aligns across 8 bases. The CDR3 runs to 16 residues. The ends lost 2 bases at V and 6 bases at J; junction bases unmatched: 12. Germline CDR1 SGHVS, CDR2 FNYEAQ. The CDR3 sequence: CASSLLHWTGSGEQYF. For the CDR3, the DNA is TGTGCCAGCAGCTTACTACACTGGACAGGGTCGGGCGAGCAGTACTTC.

The chain has TRBV19 and TRBJ1-5; possibly TRBD1 for D (5 bases). This CDR3 comprises 15 residues. Trimming shortened V by 3 bases and J by 6 bases, and 15 bases separated the two germline ends. Germline CDR1 is LNHDA and CDR2 is SQIVND (reference sequence). As DNA, the CDR3 is TGTGCCAGTAGTATTGCTGGGGGGGGAGGTCAGCCCCAGCATTTT. This sequence encodes CASSIAGGGGQPQHF.

V usage is TRBV10-1 and J usage is TRBJ1-2; TRBD1 matches at 8 bases. Trimming took 7 bases from V and 5 from J; bases not matched to a gene: 12. This CDR3 spans 15 amino acids. In germline, CDR1 is WNHNN, CDR2 SYGVQD (reference sequence). The CDR3 nucleotides read TGCGCCAGCACTTACTACAGGGGGAGTGGTTATGGCTACACCTTC. Its protein is CASTYYRGSGYGYTF.

This clonotype was detected a few times. This chain uses TRBV20-1 with TRBJ2-7, with 7 bases matching TRBD2. The CDR3 loop spans 15 amino acids. With 0 bases clipped from V and 3 bases from J, the junction kept 8 bases outside the gene matches. The germline CDR1 and CDR2 sequences are DFQATT and SNEGSKA (reference sequence). In nucleotides, the CDR3 is TGCAGTGCTAGAGATTTGAGGGAGGGGAGCTACGAGCAGTACTTC. It is translated as CSARDLREGSYEQYF.

For this clonotype: Since a much larger clone is just one base distant, this may be a read error. This chain uses TRBV29-1 with TRBJ2-5, with D unclear. Trimming pared 3 bases from V and 5 bases from J, leaving 10 bases between. Per the germline V gene, CDR1 is SQVTM and CDR2 is ANQGSEA. The CDR3 covers 12 residues. The CDR3 sequence is CSVDPVMETQYF. In nucleotides, the CDR3 is TGCAGCGTTGACCCAGTGATGGAGACCCAGTACTTC.

This clonotype was recorded only once. At one end, the junction sequence differs from germline, possibly due to a read error. The chain uses TRBV25-1 and TRBJ1-6, with 7 bases lining up with TRBD1. The CDR3 totals 16 residues. Germline CDR1 MGHDK, CDR2 SYGVNS. CDR3 in DNA: TGTGCCATCAGTGAGGGGCCGGGGCAGGGGGATTCACCCCTCCACTTT. Translation: CAISEGPGQGDSPLHF.

This clonotype was counted ten times or more. The chain recombines TRBV11-3 with TRBJ1-6; no clear D. Germline loops: CDR1 SGHNT, CDR2 YENEEA. This CDR3 comprises 13 residues. With 8 bases removed from V and 9 bases from J, the gap between germline ends came to 14 bases. The CDR3 DNA follows: TGTGCCAGCTCTACGGATTTCGGTTCACCCCTCCACTTT. It yields the protein CASSTDFGSPLHF.

CDR3 sequence (DNA): TGCGCCAGCAGCTGGGGACAGGCCGACACTGAAGCTTTCTTT. Translation: CASSWGQADTEAFF. The chain combines TRBV10-2 with TRBJ1-1; 8 positions agree with TRBD1. V was pared by 6 bases and J by 3 bases, with 6 bases of the junction left unmatched. Germline values: CDR1 WSHSY, CDR2 SAAADI. This CDR3 is built from 14 residues.

A few counts support this clonotype. This sequence joins TRBV12-3 or TRBV12-4 and TRBJ2-7; weak D call: TRBD1 (5 bases). Trimming pared 5 bases from V and 1 base from J, leaving 12 bases between. The CDR3 has 14 amino acids. The CDR3: CASSDRQPSYEQYF. CDR3 nucleotides: TGTGCCAGCAGTGACCGACAGCCGTCCTACGAGCAGTACTTC.

As to this clonotype: Because it lacks the conserved phenylalanine or tryptophan at the end, this CDR3 is likely a read error. The V call is TRBV29-1, the J call TRBJ1-4, with 7 bases fitting TRBD1. This CDR3 spans 12 amino acids. Germline loops: CDR1 SQVTM, CDR2 ANQGSEA. J lost 8 bases, V lost 7 bases, and 7 bases had no gene match. This chain's CDR3 is CSATGKGEKLFY. CDR3 DNA: TGCAGCGCGACAGGGAAGGGGGAAAAACTGTTTTAT.

This clonotype came up a few times. The genes are TRBV12-3 or TRBV12-4 and TRBJ2-7, with D perhaps matching TRBD1 (6 bases). The CDR3 loop spans 13 amino acids. V lost 10 bases and J 3 bases, leaving 16 bases between the germline ends. The chain's CDR3 is CATSGDLGYEQYF. The CDR3 nucleotides read TGTGCCACCTCAGGGGATTTGGGCTACGAGCAGTACTTC.

CDR3 DNA sequence: TGTGCCAGCAGGCATGCTCCGGGACAGGGCTTTGGGTTGAGGGAGACCCAGTACTTC. It encodes CASRHAPGQGFGLRETQYF. The chain couples TRBV5-6 to TRBJ2-5; 9 bases line up with TRBD1. V gave up 5 bases and J gave up 5 bases; unmatched junction bases: 22. This CDR3 spans 19 amino acids. Germline V lookup: CDR1 SGHDT, CDR2 YYEEEE.

This clonotype was found many times. The J gene is TRBJ1-6, the V gene TRBV7-9; D unresolved. Germline CDR1 SEHNR, CDR2 FQNEAQ (reference sequence). The CDR3 contains 14 residues. The V and J ends lost 4 bases and 3 bases respectively, with 7 bases between them. In DNA form, the CDR3 reads TGTGCCAGCAGCTCCCCCGGCTATAATTCACCCCTCCACTTT. Translating gives CASSSPGYNSPLHF.

The V call is TRBV20-1, the J call TRBJ1-5; D possibly corresponds to TRBD1 (6 bases). The CDR3 length is 13 residues. Trimming shortened V by 6 bases and J by 6 bases, and 15 bases separated the two germline ends. CDR1 is DFQATT and CDR2 is SNEGSKA in the germline V gene (reference sequence). The DNA for the CDR3 is TGCAGTGCCTCACAGGGCCAGGCTCAGCCCCAGCATTTT. It translates to CSASQGQAQPQHF.

The chain uses TRBV29-1 and TRBJ1-1; D might be TRBD1 (5 bases). The V end was cut by 8 bases, the J end by 1 base, with 14 bases between. CDR1 is SQVTM, CDR2 ANQGSEA, per germline. CDR3 length: 13 residues. For the CDR3, the DNA is TGCAGCCCATTCAGGGTTGGGAACACTGAAGCTTTCTTT. It is translated as CSPFRVGNTEAFF.